This T cell receptor beta chain was sequenced during a study of shared clonotypes between healthy human individuals. TCRdb's copy holds only in-frame clones and misses some; the assay was immunoSEQ multiplex PCR. Of 300,000 to 400,000 clones in the sample, 73% were seen once. This clone was seen once. Trimming left V 3 bases short and J 1 base short, with 3 bases between. The CDR3 length is 13 residues. Germline CDR1 and CDR2: MNHEY and SMNVEV (reference sequence). Source material: memory CD4+ T cells sorted from blood. Subset of the sample: CD45RA-negative fraction. The clonotype originates from a young man in good health. The V gene is TRBV27, the J gene TRBJ2-2; D is ambiguous. The DNA for the CDR3 is TGTGCCAGCAGTTTCCAGAACACCGGGGAGCTGTTTTTT. Encoded protein: CASSFQNTGELFF.